These T cell receptor beta chains were read from a single sample in a study of OX40 agonist ivuxolimab in advanced cancers. Measured with immunoSEQ multiplex PCR; TCRdb has only the in-frame clones, and not every one. Seen here are 65,000 to 75,000 clones, over 65% observed once, and the top ten hold under 6.5%. The sequenced sample was CD4+ or CD8+ T cells sorted from blood, obtained in a trial of the OX40 agonist ivuxolimab. These receptors all stem from an adult with an advanced solid tumor such as melanoma, head and neck, liver or kidney cancer. The CDR3 runs from the conserved cysteine through the conserved F or W. A D gene is named only where the DNA matches it firmly. Only part of the rows carry a size: once, few, many, or a class if the clone is expanded.

clone_size: NA; d_call: TRBD2; j_call: TRBJ2-3; v_call: TRBV5-1; cdr3_aa: CASSLSGGGTDTQYF; cdr3_nt: TGCGCCAGCAGCCTCTCGGGCGGGGGGACAGATACGCAGTATTTT
clone_size: NA; d_call: NA; j_call: TRBJ1-5; v_call: TRBV5-8; cdr3_aa: CASSPTHQPQHF; cdr3_nt: TGTGCCAGCAGCCCTACCCATCAGCCCCAGCATTTT
clone_size: NA; d_call: NA; j_call: TRBJ2-6; v_call: TRBV5-1; cdr3_aa: CASSLMDAWSSGANVLTF; cdr3_nt: TGCGCCAGCAGCTTGATGGACGCTTGGTCTTCTGGGGCCAACGTCCTGACTTTC
clone_size: NA; d_call: NA; j_call: TRBJ2-2; v_call: TRBV7-2; cdr3_aa: CAHTRVNTGELFF; cdr3_nt: TGTGCCCATACTCGGGTTAACACCGGGGAGCTGTTTTTT
clone_size: NA; d_call: TRBD2; j_call: TRBJ2-7; v_call: TRBV7-8; cdr3_aa: CASSPILAGSSYEQYF; cdr3_nt: TGTGCCAGCAGCCCTATACTAGCGGGGAGTTCCTACGAGCAGTACTTC
clone_size: NA; d_call: NA; j_call: TRBJ1-2; v_call: TRBV5-1; cdr3_aa: CASSLGQGSYGYTF; cdr3_nt: TGCGCCAGCAGCCTGGGGCAGGGTAGCTATGGCTACACCTTC
clone_size: NA; d_call: TRBD1; j_call: TRBJ2-5; v_call: TRBV4-1; cdr3_aa: CASSQGKGQGGETQYF; cdr3_nt: TGCGCCAGCAGCCAAGGGAAAGGACAGGGGGGAGAGACCCAGTACTTC
clone_size: NA; d_call: NA; j_call: TRBJ1-1; v_call: TRBV4-1; cdr3_aa: CASSQGAGGVTEAFF; cdr3_nt: TGCGCCAGCAGCCAAGGCGCGGGCGGGGTGACTGAAGCTTTCTTT
clone_size: NA; d_call: NA; j_call: TRBJ2-1; v_call: TRBV18; cdr3_aa: CASSPPNTGNDNEQFF; cdr3_nt: TGTGCCAGCTCACCACCGAACACAGGGAACGACAATGAGCAGTTCTTC
clone_size: NA; d_call: NA; j_call: TRBJ2-1; v_call: TRBV11-2; cdr3_aa: CASSFSPLYNEQFF; cdr3_nt: TGTGCCAGCAGCTTTTCCCCCCTTTACAATGAGCAGTTCTTC
clone_size: NA; d_call: TRBD2; j_call: TRBJ2-1; v_call: TRBV11-3; cdr3_aa: CASSLGTSGYNEQFF; cdr3_nt: TGTGCCAGCAGCTTAGGGACTAGCGGCTACAATGAGCAGTTCTTC
clone_size: NA; d_call: TRBD2; j_call: TRBJ2-7; v_call: TRBV11-3; cdr3_aa: CASSLRLARHEQYF; cdr3_nt: TGTGCCAGCAGCCTCCGACTAGCGCGCCACGAGCAGTACTTC
clone_size: few; d_call: NA; j_call: TRBJ1-5; v_call: TRBV9; cdr3_aa: CASSVGQGSNQPQHF; cdr3_nt: TGTGCCAGCAGCGTAGGGCAGGGGAGCAATCAGCCCCAGCATTTT
clone_size: NA; d_call: TRBD2; j_call: TRBJ2-5; v_call: TRBV11-2; cdr3_aa: CASSYQAGGPETQYF; cdr3_nt: TGTGCCAGCAGCTATCAAGCGGGAGGGCCTGAGACCCAGTACTTC
clone_size: NA; d_call: NA; j_call: TRBJ1-1; v_call: TRBV7-9; cdr3_aa: CASSWHGGAGAFF; cdr3_nt: TGTGCCAGCAGCTGGCACGGGGGCGCCGGAGCTTTCTTT
clone_size: NA; d_call: NA; j_call: TRBJ2-7; v_call: TRBV9; cdr3_aa: CASSQGTHEQYF; cdr3_nt: TGTGCCAGCAGTCAGGGGACCCACGAGCAGTACTTC
clone_size: NA; d_call: NA; j_call: TRBJ2-7; v_call: TRBV27; cdr3_aa: CASSPYPQGTYEQYF; cdr3_nt: TGTGCCAGCAGTCCATATCCCCAGGGGACCTACGAGCAGTACTTC
clone_size: NA; d_call: NA; j_call: TRBJ1-5; v_call: TRBV7-9; cdr3_aa: CASSPLGANQPQHF; cdr3_nt: TGTGCCAGCAGCCCCCTGGGGGCCAATCAGCCCCAGCATTTT
clone_size: NA; d_call: NA; j_call: TRBJ2-7; v_call: TRBV19; cdr3_aa: CASSIGGTAYEQYF; cdr3_nt: TGTGCCAGTAGTATAGGCGGGACAGCCTACGAGCAGTACTTC
clone_size: NA; d_call: NA; j_call: TRBJ1-5; v_call: TRBV28; cdr3_aa: CASSFPVGQNNQPQHF; cdr3_nt: TGTGCCAGCAGTTTCCCGGTTGGGCAGAACAATCAGCCCCAGCATTTT
clone_size: NA; d_call: TRBD1; j_call: TRBJ2-1; v_call: TRBV6-5; cdr3_aa: CASSSPGQPGNEQFF; cdr3_nt: TGTGCCAGCAGTTCCCCGGGACAGCCAGGGAATGAGCAGTTCTTC
clone_size: NA; d_call: TRBD1; j_call: TRBJ2-3; v_call: TRBV5-1; cdr3_aa: CASSLVGQGNTDTQYF; cdr3_nt: TGCGCCAGCAGCTTGGTAGGACAGGGGAATACAGATACGCAGTATTTT
clone_size: NA; d_call: NA; j_call: TRBJ2-7; v_call: TRBV5-4; cdr3_aa: CASSLGQISYEQYF; cdr3_nt: TGTGCCAGCAGCTTGGGACAGATCTCCTACGAGCAGTACTTC
clone_size: NA; d_call: TRBD1; j_call: TRBJ1-6; v_call: TRBV19; cdr3_aa: CASSEQTGVGNSPLHF; cdr3_nt: TGTGCCAGTAGCGAGCAGACAGGGGTCGGCAATTCACCCCTCCACTTT
clone_size: once; d_call: TRBD1; j_call: TRBJ1-1; v_call: TRBV7-9; cdr3_aa: CASTRDSWGTEAFF; cdr3_nt: TGTGCCAGCACCCGGGACAGCTGGGGCACTGAAGCTTTCTTT
clone_size: NA; d_call: TRBD1; j_call: TRBJ1-2; v_call: TRBV18; cdr3_aa: CASSPRDRDSLTF; cdr3_nt: TGTGCCAGCTCCCCCCGGGACAGGGACAGTCTCACCTTC
clone_size: NA; d_call: TRBD1; j_call: TRBJ1-5; v_call: TRBV9; cdr3_aa: CASSPSAVTGGLKNSNQPQHF; cdr3_nt: TGTGCCAGCAGCCCTAGCGCCGTTACAGGGGGGCTCAAGAATAGCAATCAGCCCCAGCATTTT
clone_size: NA; d_call: TRBD2; j_call: TRBJ2-5; v_call: TRBV9; cdr3_aa: CASSVDGRLHQETQYF; cdr3_nt: TGTGCCAGCAGCGTAGACGGGAGGCTTCACCAAGAGACCCAGTACTTC
clone_size: NA; d_call: NA; j_call: TRBJ2-7; v_call: TRBV6-5; cdr3_aa: CASSYAYEQYF; cdr3_nt: TGTGCCAGCAGTTATGCCTACGAGCAGTACTTC
clone_size: NA; d_call: NA; j_call: TRBJ2-6; v_call: TRBV27; cdr3_aa: CASSLMSVSGANVLTF; cdr3_nt: TGTGCCAGCAGTCTCATGTCCGTCTCTGGGGCCAACGTCCTGACTTTC
clone_size: once; d_call: TRBD1; j_call: TRBJ2-3; v_call: TRBV9; cdr3_aa: CASSRSTGVSTDTQYF; cdr3_nt: TGTGCCAGCAGCCGTTCGACAGGGGTAAGCACAGATACGCAGTATTTT
clone_size: NA; d_call: NA; j_call: TRBJ2-7; v_call: TRBV5-1; cdr3_aa: CASSLVQGSYEQYF; cdr3_nt: TGCGCCAGCAGCTTGGTTCAGGGATCCTACGAGCAGTACTTC
clone_size: NA; d_call: TRBD1; j_call: TRBJ1-5; v_call: TRBV5-5; cdr3_aa: CASSLQGLGNQPQHF; cdr3_nt: TGTGCCAGCAGCTTACAGGGGCTAGGAAATCAGCCCCAGCATTTT
clone_size: NA; d_call: NA; j_call: TRBJ2-1; v_call: TRBV18; cdr3_aa: CASSPPHSNNEQFF; cdr3_nt: TGTGCCAGCTCACCACCGCACAGTAACAATGAGCAGTTCTTC
clone_size: once; d_call: NA; j_call: TRBJ1-2; v_call: TRBV19; cdr3_aa: CASSAQGEAGYTF; cdr3_nt: TGTGCCAGTAGCGCCCAAGGGGAAGCGGGCTACACCTTC
clone_size: NA; d_call: NA; j_call: TRBJ1-2; v_call: TRBV10-3; cdr3_aa: CAISEVEPPLGYTF; cdr3_nt: TGTGCCATCAGTGAGGTAGAACCTCCACTTGGCTACACCTTC
clone_size: NA; d_call: NA; j_call: TRBJ2-1; v_call: TRBV2; cdr3_aa: CASKTADNEQFF; cdr3_nt: TGTGCCAGCAAGACGGCGGACAATGAGCAGTTCTTC
clone_size: NA; d_call: TRBD1; j_call: TRBJ1-2; v_call: TRBV5-1; cdr3_aa: CASSLTGQDYGYTF; cdr3_nt: TGCGCCAGCAGCTTGACCGGACAGGACTATGGCTACACCTTC
clone_size: NA; d_call: NA; j_call: TRBJ1-6; v_call: TRBV11-2; cdr3_aa: CASSLGNSPLHF; cdr3_nt: TGTGCCAGCAGCTTGGGGAATTCACCCCTCCACTTT
clone_size: NA; d_call: TRBD2; j_call: TRBJ2-1; v_call: TRBV11-3; cdr3_aa: CASSLDVFGGNEQFF; cdr3_nt: TGTGCCAGCAGCTTAGATGTTTTCGGGGGGAATGAGCAGTTCTTC
clone_size: NA; d_call: NA; j_call: TRBJ1-4; v_call: TRBV5-1; cdr3_aa: CASSPGETPREKLFF; cdr3_nt: TGCGCCAGCAGCCCCGGTGAGACTCCCAGGGAAAAACTGTTTTTT
clone_size: NA; d_call: TRBD1; j_call: TRBJ1-5; v_call: TRBV7-1; cdr3_aa: CASSLRDRGYNQPQHF; cdr3_nt: TGTGCCAGCAGCTTACGGGACAGGGGGTACAATCAGCCCCAGCATTTT
clone_size: NA; d_call: TRBD1; j_call: TRBJ2-4; v_call: TRBV5-1; cdr3_aa: CASSRRTGQGTSGAERLAKNIQYF; cdr3_nt: TGCGCCAGCAGCAGGAGGACGGGACAGGGAACCTCAGGAGCTGAGAGGCTAGCCAAAAACATTCAGTACTTC
clone_size: NA; d_call: NA; j_call: TRBJ1-2; v_call: TRBV27; cdr3_aa: CASSPESGGYTF; cdr3_nt: TGTGCCAGCAGTCCCGAATCTGGAGGCTACACCTTC
clone_size: NA; d_call: TRBD1; j_call: TRBJ1-6; v_call: TRBV7-2; cdr3_aa: CASSYNFILGQGGSPLHF; cdr3_nt: TGTGCCAGCAGCTACAACTTCATACTGGGACAGGGCGGTTCACCCCTCCACTTT
clone_size: NA; d_call: TRBD2; j_call: TRBJ2-7; v_call: TRBV6-5; cdr3_aa: CASSSPGGGSYEQYF; cdr3_nt: TGTGCCAGCAGTTCCCCCGGCGGGGGATCCTACGAGCAGTACTTC
clone_size: NA; d_call: NA; j_call: TRBJ1-1; v_call: TRBV18; cdr3_aa: CASSPHQNTEAFF; cdr3_nt: TGTGCCAGCTCACCACACCAGAACACTGAAGCTTTCTTT
clone_size: NA; d_call: NA; j_call: TRBJ2-2; v_call: TRBV6-5; cdr3_aa: CASSYRGTGELFF; cdr3_nt: TGTGCCAGCAGTTACAGAGGGACCGGGGAGCTGTTTTTT
clone_size: NA; d_call: NA; j_call: TRBJ2-7; v_call: TRBV4-1; cdr3_aa: CASSQGGNYEQYF; cdr3_nt: TGCGCCAGCAGCCAAGGGGGTAACTACGAGCAGTACTTC
clone_size: once; d_call: TRBD2; j_call: TRBJ2-7; v_call: TRBV11-2; cdr3_aa: CASSLKSGGYYEQYF; cdr3_nt: TGTGCCAGCAGCTTAAAAAGCGGGGGGTACTACGAGCAGTACTTC
clone_size: NA; d_call: TRBD2; j_call: TRBJ2-5; v_call: TRBV2; cdr3_aa: CASSEALPGEGRSETQYF; cdr3_nt: TGTGCCAGCAGTGAAGCGCTTCCTGGGGAGGGGCGCTCGGAGACCCAGTACTTC
clone_size: NA; d_call: TRBD2; j_call: TRBJ2-7; v_call: TRBV5-4; cdr3_aa: CASSLGASGTSYEQYF; cdr3_nt: TGTGCCAGCAGCTTGGGGGCTAGCGGGACGAGCTACGAGCAGTACTTC
clone_size: once; d_call: NA; j_call: TRBJ2-2; v_call: TRBV5-1; cdr3_aa: CASSLVSGAYTGELFF; cdr3_nt: TGCGCCAGCAGCTTGGTTTCAGGGGCCTACACCGGGGAGCTGTTTTTT
clone_size: NA; d_call: NA; j_call: TRBJ1-3; v_call: TRBV4-2; cdr3_aa: CASTGMGSGNTIYF; cdr3_nt: TGTGCCAGCACCGGAATGGGCTCTGGAAACACCATATATTTT